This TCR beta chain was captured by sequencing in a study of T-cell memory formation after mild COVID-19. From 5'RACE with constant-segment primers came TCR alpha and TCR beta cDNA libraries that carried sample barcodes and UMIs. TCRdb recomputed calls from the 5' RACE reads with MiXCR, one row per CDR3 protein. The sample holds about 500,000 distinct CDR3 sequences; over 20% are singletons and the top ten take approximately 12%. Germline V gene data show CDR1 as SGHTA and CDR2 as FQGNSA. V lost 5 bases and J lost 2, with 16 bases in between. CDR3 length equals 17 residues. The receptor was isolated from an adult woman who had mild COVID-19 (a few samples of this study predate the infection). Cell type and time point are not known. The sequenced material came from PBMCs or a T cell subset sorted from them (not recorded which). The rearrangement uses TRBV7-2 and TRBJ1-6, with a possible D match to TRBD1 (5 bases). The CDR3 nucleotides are TGTGCCAGCAGCAGCCTAAGTCGGGGGACCTATAATTCACCCCTCCACTTT. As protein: CASSSLSRGTYNSPLHF.